This T cell receptor beta chain comes out of a study of TIL therapy for anti-PD-1-resistant metastatic lung cancer. Study background: Median tumor PD-L1 proportion score was roughly 5.8%.

As for time point: pre-treatment sample, taken before nivolumab and TIL therapy. The tumor samples were excised metastases, mostly pleural nodules or supraclavicular lymph nodes. Patients then received nivolumab; progressors got lymphodepletion, TIL and IL-2. Broader study findings: Many TIL product clones were absent from baseline tumor, suggesting clonal contraction.

In its sample, this clone was seen once. Its specificity is unknown. Sequencing used immunoSEQ v3. Sequencing used immunoSEQ multiplex PCR; TCRdb keeps in-frame clones, though not all of them. The sample records approximately 11,000 clones, approximately 52% being singletons. V lost 8 bases and J lost 1, with 8 bases in between. The germline V gene encodes CDR1 MNHEY and CDR2 SMNVEV (reference sequence). The CDR3 consists of 12 residues. The gene calls are TRBV27 and TRBJ1-2; D remains ambiguous. This clonotype was sampled from a person aged 25-85 years with non-small cell lung cancer. This material consisted of tumor tissue, taken at baseline. The CDR3 nucleotides are TGTGCCAGCGGAGGAGGTAACTATGGCTACACCTTC. Protein: CASGGGNYGYTF.